This is a list of T cell receptor beta chains from one sample in a study of shared clonotypes between healthy human individuals. Generated by immunoSEQ multiplex PCR, the TCRdb table keeps only in-frame clones and is missing some. The repertoire has around 120,000 clones, about 67% of them found once; the top ten carry roughly 22%. Sequencing input: memory CD8+ T cells sorted from blood. These receptors came from a woman aged 30 to 39 in good health. CDR3s include the opening cysteine and the closing phenylalanine or tryptophan. Fields, in order: J gene, clone size, D gene, V gene, CDR3 protein, CDR3 DNA. D genes are given only for firm matches. Clone size appears in some rows only: once, few, many, or a class for an expanded clone.

J: TRBJ1-1
size: .
D: .
V: TRBV4-1
CDR3: CASSDKTGNTEAFF
DNA: TGCGCCAGCAGCGATAAGACGGGGAACACTGAAGCTTTCTTT

J: TRBJ1-2
size: .
D: TRBD1
V: TRBV4-1
CDR3: CASSQTIWDRGHLLRGYTF
DNA: TGCGCCAGCAGCCAGACCATATGGGACAGGGGGCACCTCCTCCGCGGCTACACCTTC

J: TRBJ1-4
size: .
D: TRBD1
V: TRBV9
CDR3: CASSVDWRATGKPEKLFF
DNA: TGTGCCAGCAGCGTAGATTGGCGGGCGACAGGGAAGCCTGAAAAACTGTTTTTT

J: TRBJ1-2
size: few
D: TRBD1
V: TRBV2
CDR3: CASSEALLGTGTLGYTF
DNA: TGTGCCAGCAGTGAAGCGCTTCTTGGGACAGGGACGCTTGGCTACACCTTC

J: TRBJ1-1
size: .
D: .
V: TRBV27
CDR3: CASSLGRRGTEAFF
DNA: TGTGCCAGCAGTTTAGGGAGGAGGGGCACTGAAGCTTTCTTT

J: TRBJ1-4
size: .
D: .
V: TRBV5-1
CDR3: CASSLGSLNEKLFF
DNA: TGCGCCAGCAGCTTAGGCAGCCTGAATGAAAAACTGTTTTTT

J: TRBJ1-4
size: .
D: TRBD1
V: TRBV4-2
CDR3: CASSQATGTGTGKLFF
DNA: TGTGCCAGCAGCCAAGCGACCGGGACAGGCACGGGAAAACTGTTTTTT

J: TRBJ2-7
size: once
D: .
V: TRBV7-2
CDR3: CASSLVLWAESPYEQYF
DNA: TGTGCCAGCAGCTTAGTCCTATGGGCTGAGTCCCCCTACGAGCAGTACTTC

J: TRBJ2-1
size: .
D: .
V: TRBV5-4
CDR3: CASSLSPFPYNEQFF
DNA: TGTGCCAGCAGCTTGTCCCCCTTTCCCTACAATGAGCAGTTCTTC

J: TRBJ2-2
size: once
D: .
V: TRBV27
CDR3: CASTPGTTNTGELFF
DNA: TGTGCCAGCACGCCGGGGACGACGAACACCGGGGAGCTGTTTTTT

J: TRBJ2-5
size: .
D: .
V: TRBV4-2
CDR3: CASSQVRRGQETQYF
DNA: TGTGCCAGCAGCCAAGTTAGGAGGGGGCAAGAGACCCAGTACTTC

J: TRBJ2-5
size: once
D: .
V: TRBV7-2
CDR3: CASSLEGLLYQETQYF
DNA: TGTGCCAGCAGCTTAGAGGGACTTTTATACCAAGAGACCCAGTACTTC

J: TRBJ2-7
size: .
D: .
V: TRBV5-1
CDR3: CASSLAVGDPYEQYF
DNA: TGCGCCAGCAGCTTGGCCGTCGGGGACCCCTACGAGCAGTACTTC

J: TRBJ1-5
size: few
D: .
V: TRBV18
CDR3: CASSPSAQGSNQPQHF
DNA: TGTGCCAGCTCACCATCTGCCCAGGGTAGCAATCAGCCCCAGCATTTT

J: TRBJ2-7
size: .
D: TRBD2
V: TRBV7-9
CDR3: CASSPSGGGYEQYF
DNA: TGTGCCAGCAGCCCGAGCGGGGGGGGCTACGAGCAGTACTTC

J: TRBJ2-7
size: .
D: TRBD1
V: TRBV27
CDR3: CASRPTGGSAYEQYF
DNA: TGTGCCAGCAGACCAACAGGGGGCTCGGCCTACGAGCAGTACTTC

J: TRBJ1-2
size: .
D: TRBD1
V: TRBV7-8
CDR3: CASSLLGTGRSDYGYTF
DNA: TGTGCCAGCAGCTTACTAGGGACAGGGAGGAGTGACTATGGCTACACCTTC

J: TRBJ2-7
size: few
D: TRBD1
V: TRBV2
CDR3: CASTNHRQGSEQYF
DNA: TGTGCCAGCACCAATCATCGACAGGGATCCGAGCAGTACTTC

J: TRBJ1-3
size: .
D: .
V: TRBV25-1
CDR3: CASREDNSGNTIYF
DNA: TGTGCCAGCAGGGAGGACAACTCTGGAAACACCATATATTTT

J: TRBJ2-3
size: .
D: TRBD1
V: TRBV5-1
CDR3: CASSRDREMTDTQYF
DNA: TGCGCCAGCAGCCGGGACAGGGAGATGACAGATACGCAGTATTTT

J: TRBJ2-1
size: .
D: .
V: TRBV19
CDR3: CASSIVPRSEQFF
DNA: TGTGCCAGTAGTATAGTACCCCGGAGTGAGCAGTTCTTC

J: TRBJ2-1
size: .
D: TRBD2
V: TRBV6-6
CDR3: CAISDLAETYNEQFF
DNA: TGTGCCATCAGTGATCTAGCGGAGACCTACAATGAGCAGTTCTTC